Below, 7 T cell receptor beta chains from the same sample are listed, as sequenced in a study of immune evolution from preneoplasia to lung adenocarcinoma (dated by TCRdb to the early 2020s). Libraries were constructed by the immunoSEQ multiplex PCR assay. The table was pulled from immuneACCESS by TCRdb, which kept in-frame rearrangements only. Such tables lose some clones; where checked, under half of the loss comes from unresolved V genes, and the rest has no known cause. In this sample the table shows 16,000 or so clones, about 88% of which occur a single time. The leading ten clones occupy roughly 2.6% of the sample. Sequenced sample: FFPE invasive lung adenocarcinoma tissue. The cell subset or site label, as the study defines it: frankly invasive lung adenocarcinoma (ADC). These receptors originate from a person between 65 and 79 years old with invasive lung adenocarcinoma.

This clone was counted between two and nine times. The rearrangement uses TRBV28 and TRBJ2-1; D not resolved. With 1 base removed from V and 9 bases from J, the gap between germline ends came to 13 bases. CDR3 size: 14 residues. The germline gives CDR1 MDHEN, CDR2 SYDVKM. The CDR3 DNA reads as TGTGCCAGCAGTTTATTAGGCTCGAGAGCTGAGCAGTTCTTC. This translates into CASSLLGSRAEQFF.

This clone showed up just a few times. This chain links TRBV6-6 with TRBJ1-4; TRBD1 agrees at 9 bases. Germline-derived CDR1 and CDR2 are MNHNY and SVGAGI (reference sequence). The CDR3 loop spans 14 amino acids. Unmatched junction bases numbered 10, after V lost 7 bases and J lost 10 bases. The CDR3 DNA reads TGTGCCAGCATTGGGGGGACAGGGTATTCAAAACTGTTTTTT. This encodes CASIGGTGYSKLFF.

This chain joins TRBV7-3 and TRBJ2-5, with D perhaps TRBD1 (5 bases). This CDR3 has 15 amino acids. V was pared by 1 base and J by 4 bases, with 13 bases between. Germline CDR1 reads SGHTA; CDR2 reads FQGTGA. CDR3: CASSLRAGSGETQYF. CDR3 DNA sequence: TGTGCCAGCAGCTTAAGAGCAGGGTCGGGAGAGACCCAGTACTTC.

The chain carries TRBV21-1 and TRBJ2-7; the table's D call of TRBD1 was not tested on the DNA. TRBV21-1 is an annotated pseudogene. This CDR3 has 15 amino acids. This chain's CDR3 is CASSRKPRTGAAQYF. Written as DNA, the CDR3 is TGTGCCAGCAGCAGGAAGCCTCGAACAGGGGCCGCGCAGTACTTC.

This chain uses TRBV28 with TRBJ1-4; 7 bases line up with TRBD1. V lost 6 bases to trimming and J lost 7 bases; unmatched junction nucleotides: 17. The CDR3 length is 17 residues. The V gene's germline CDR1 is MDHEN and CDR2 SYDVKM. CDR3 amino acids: CASSGRGGRGDPEKLFF. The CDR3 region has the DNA TGTGCCAGCAGCGGACGCGGGGGCAGGGGGGACCCTGAAAAACTGTTTTTT.

In nucleotides, the CDR3 is TGCAGCGTTGATGGGGGGACAAAGAACACTGAAGCTTTCTTT. Its translation: CSVDGGTKNTEAFF. The chain employs TRBV29-1 and TRBJ1-1; tentative D call: TRBD1 (6 bases). Looked up from germline, CDR1 is SQVTM and CDR2 is ANQGSEA. The CDR3 spans 14 residues. Trimming took 3 bases from V and 1 from J, leaving 12 bases between them.

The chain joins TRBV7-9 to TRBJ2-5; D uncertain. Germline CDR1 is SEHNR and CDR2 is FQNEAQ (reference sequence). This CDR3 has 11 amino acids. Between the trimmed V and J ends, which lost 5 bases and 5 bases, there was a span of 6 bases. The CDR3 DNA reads TGTGCCAGCAGCAAAAGGGAGACCCAGTACTTC. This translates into CASSKRETQYF.